This T cell receptor beta chain was recorded in a study of neurological immune-mediated disorders (dated by TCRdb to the late 2010s). Study-wide context: Among the approximately 35 multiple sclerosis patients, around 30 had relapsing-remitting MS and 3 had secondary progressive MS. Using UMI-based sequencing, the study compared peripheral blood TCR-beta repertoires from patients with HTLV-I-associated myelopathy (HAM/TSP), patients with multiple sclerosis, and healthy controls. The roughly 100 TCR-beta libraries covered PBMC samples along with longitudinal samples, technical triplicates, and paired sorted CD4+ and CD8+ T-cell subsets. The cohort was made up of approximately 65 subjects, consisting of some 15 HAM/TSP patients, 34 multiple sclerosis patients and around 20 healthy controls. Overall results and qualifications from the work: No association of the MS cluster with clinical or MRI features was observed, and the need for larger cohorts was stated by the authors. In a phylogenetic analysis, the repertoires of 18 out of 34 MS patients fell into a single cluster of related CDR3 sequences, pointing to a possible signature at the repertoire level. TCR clonal expansion was highest in HAM/TSP patients and lowest in MS patients, with MS patients falling below even healthy controls. No identical CDR3 amino acid sequences were shared among expanded clones across subjects, suggesting private TCR-beta repertoires in all groups.

This clonotype was recorded at least ten times. Its antigen has not been determined. Base qualities are not provided; no much larger clone lies one nucleotide away. Libraries from unsorted PBMCs were made from 2 million PBMCs kept in RNAlater at -80 degrees C until RNA extraction. Multiple sclerosis patients were enrolled in a US clinical protocol under which disease progression was evaluated by magnetic resonance imaging. Peripheral blood was subjected to Ficoll-Hypaque density gradient centrifugation to isolate PBMCs, which were then cryopreserved in liquid nitrogen. From its cysteine to its phenylalanine, the CDR3 spans 13 amino acids. Only the CDR3 region is kept as DNA, spanning 39 bases read in frame from base 1. CDR1 and CDR2 were assigned from the germline V gene as SGHTA and FQGNSA. Between the V and J ends, shortened by 5 bases and 5 bases respectively, the junction contains 10 bases. cDNA synthesis used template-switch 5'RACE with a primer carrying a 10-nucleotide random unique molecular identifier tagging each TCR transcript. Every sequencing run yielded over 160 million TCR-beta sequences covering 15-18 subjects. Total RNA was extracted with the RNeasy kit. Using the KAPA Real-time Library Amplification kit, TCR-beta VDJ regions were amplified with primers for the TCR constant region and the 5'RACE anchor. A first PCR added sample indexes and Illumina adaptors, and a second PCR then raised library yield. The roughly 650 bp TCR product was size-selected on a 2% E-gel SizeSelection system after Ampure bead purification. Before pooling, library quality was assessed on a Bioanalyzer, concentration was determined with Qubit, and library quantification was performed with the Kapa Library Quantification kit. Libraries were sequenced paired-end 2 x 150 bp on an Illumina HiSeq 2500. To increase sequence diversity, about 23-30% phiX was spiked into each library pool. Per the authors' processing: Quality-filtered reads were processed with the UMI-based MiGEC pipeline, and over 90% of raw TCR sequences were removed by the MiGEC pipeline during error correction. VDJ genes were aligned to IMGT germline references, and each clonotype was defined by a unique CDR3 amino acid sequence together with V-J genes. Clonal expansion, Shannon diversity and CDR3 relatedness were evaluated with VDJtools (CalcPairwiseDistances, ClusterSamples), while phylogenetic trees were built in CLCbio workbench. Expanded clones were defined as having at least 8 unique UMIs, based on coefficient-of-variation modelling across technical triplicates. Using fastp trimming at Q25 and MiXCR clonotype assembly, TCRdb reanalyzed the public sequencing data and kept in-frame beta chains. CDR3 protein duplicates are merged, each entry listing the most common genes and DNA. These V and J calls rely on TCRdb rather than the paper's analysis. This sample comprises 70,000 or so distinct CDR3 sequences, less than 5.5% of them detected only once. The biggest ten clones account for approximately 2.8% of the sample.

The specimen was PBMCs. The rearranged segments are TRBV7-2 and TRBJ1-3; no D gene is confidently identified. The origin of this receptor is a woman in her twenties or thirties with multiple sclerosis. The CDR3 region reads CASSPSVRNTIYF. DNA sequence: TGTGCCAGCAGCCCCTCTGTGAGAAACACCATATATTTT.